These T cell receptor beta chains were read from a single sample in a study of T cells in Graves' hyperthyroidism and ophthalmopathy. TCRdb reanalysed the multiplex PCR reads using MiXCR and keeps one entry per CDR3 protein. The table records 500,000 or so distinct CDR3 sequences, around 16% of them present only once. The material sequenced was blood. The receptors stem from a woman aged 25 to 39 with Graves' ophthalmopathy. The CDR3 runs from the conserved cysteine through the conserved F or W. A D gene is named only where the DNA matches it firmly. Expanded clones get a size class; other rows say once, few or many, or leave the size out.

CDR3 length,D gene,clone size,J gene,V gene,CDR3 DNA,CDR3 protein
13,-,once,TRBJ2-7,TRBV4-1,TGCGCCAGCAGCCAAGCGGTTCCTCGTGAGCAGTACTTC,CASSQAVPREQYF
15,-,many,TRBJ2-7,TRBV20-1,TGCAGTGCTAGAGATGCCAAGGGGCATTCTGACGAGCAGTACTTC,CSARDAKGHSDEQYF
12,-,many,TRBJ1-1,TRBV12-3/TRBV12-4,TGTGCCAGCAGTTCTGGGGGGCGCGTAGCTTTCTTT,CASSSGGRVAFF
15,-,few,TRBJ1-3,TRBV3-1,TGTGCCAGCAGCCAAGGTCAGAACTCTGGAAACACCATATATTTT,CASSQGQNSGNTIYF
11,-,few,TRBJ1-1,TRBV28,TGTGCCACCGTTTGGGAGACTGAAGCTTTCTTT,CATVWETEAFF
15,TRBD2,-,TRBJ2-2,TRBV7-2,TGTGCCAGCATCGGGACTAGCGGGAGTTCCGGGGAGCTGTTTTTT,CASIGTSGSSGELFF
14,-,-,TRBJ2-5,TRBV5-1,TGCGCCAGCAGCTTGGCAGCGGACCAAGAGACCCAGTACTTC,CASSLAADQETQYF
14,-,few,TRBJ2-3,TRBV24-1,TGTGCCACCAGTGATCCCGGACTTGTATCTACGCAGTATTTT,CATSDPGLVSTQYF
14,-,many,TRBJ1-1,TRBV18,TGTGCCAGCTCACCACGGGTGTTGAACACTGAAGCTTTCTTT,CASSPRVLNTEAFF
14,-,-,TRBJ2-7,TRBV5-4,TGTGCCAGCACCCGGGACCTGAGTTCCTACGAGCAGTACTTC,CASTRDLSSYEQYF
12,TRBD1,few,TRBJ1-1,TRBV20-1,TGCAGTGCTAGGCCAGGGGGCTCAGGAGCTTTCTTT,CSARPGGSGAFF
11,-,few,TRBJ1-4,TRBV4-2,TGTGCCAGCAGAGGGGGTGAAAAACTGTTTTTT,CASRGGEKLFF
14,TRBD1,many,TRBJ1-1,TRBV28,TGTGCCAGCAGCTCAGGGGGACTGAACACTGAAGCTTTCTTT,CASSSGGLNTEAFF
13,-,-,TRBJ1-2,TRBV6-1,TGTGCCAGCAGTGAATTACGGGACTATGGCTACACCTTC,CASSELRDYGYTF
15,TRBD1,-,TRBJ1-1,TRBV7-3,TGTGCCAGCAGCTCCGGGACAGCCTTGGGCACTGAAGCTTTCTTT,CASSSGTALGTEAFF
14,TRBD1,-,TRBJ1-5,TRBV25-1,TGTGCCAGCCAAGGGACAGGGAACAATCAGCCCCAGCATTTT,CASQGTGNNQPQHF
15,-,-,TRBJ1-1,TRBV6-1,TGTGCCAGCAGTTCCTTAGGGGGAGGGGACACTGAAGCTTTCTTT,CASSSLGGGDTEAFF
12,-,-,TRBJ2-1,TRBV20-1,TGCAGTGCTAGGGAGGGGGGAAAATTCGGTTTCTTC,CSAREGGKFGFF
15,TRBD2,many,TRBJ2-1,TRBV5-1,TGCGCCAGCAGCATACTAGCGGGAGGGAACAATGAGCAGTTCTTC,CASSILAGGNNEQFF
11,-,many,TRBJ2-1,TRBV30,TGTGCCTGGACTCACTACAATGAGCAGTTCTTC,CAWTHYNEQFF
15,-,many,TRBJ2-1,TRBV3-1,TGTGCCAGCAGCCGCCGACAGGCTCCTTACAATGAGCAGTTCTTC,CASSRRQAPYNEQFF
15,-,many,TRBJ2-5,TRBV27,TGTGCCAGCAGAACTGGGGGACGAACGCAAGAGACCCAGTACTTC,CASRTGGRTQETQYF
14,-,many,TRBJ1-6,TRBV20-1,TGCAGTGCTACGAGGAGCTCCTATAATTCACCCCTCCACTTT,CSATRSSYNSPLHF
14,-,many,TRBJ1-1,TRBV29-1,TGCAGCGTGTGGGTTGACCTCATGAACACTGAAGCTTTCTTT,CSVWVDLMNTEAFF
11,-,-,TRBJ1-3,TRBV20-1,TGCAGTGCTAGCAGGGGAAACACCATATATTTT,CSASRGNTIYF
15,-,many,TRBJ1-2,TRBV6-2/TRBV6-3,TGTGCCAGCAGTTACGGAGGGCACTCCTTCTATGGCTACACCTTC,CASSYGGHSFYGYTF
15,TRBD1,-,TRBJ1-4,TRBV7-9,TGTGCCAGCAGCTTACAAGGGACAGAACCCCCAACACTGTTTTTT,CASSLQGTEPPTLFF
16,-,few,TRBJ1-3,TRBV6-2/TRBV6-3,TGTGCCAGCAGTTACCGGACCGTGCTGGCTGGAAACACCATATATTTT,CASSYRTVLAGNTIYF
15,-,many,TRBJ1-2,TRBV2,TGTGCCAGCAGTGAATCAGGCAGGGTGGTGGATGGCTACACCTTC,CASSESGRVVDGYTF
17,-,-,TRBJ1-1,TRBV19,TGTGCCAGTAGTCCCAACGGACGGACTTTCATGAACACTGAAGCTTTCTTT,CASSPNGRTFMNTEAFF
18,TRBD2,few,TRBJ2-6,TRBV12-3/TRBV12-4,TGTGCCAGCAGTTCACCGGGAGGGGCCAACTCTGGGGCCAACGTCCTGACTTTC,CASSSPGGANSGANVLTF
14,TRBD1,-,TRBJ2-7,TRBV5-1,TGCGCCAGCAGCTTGGAAGGGACAGGGGGCGAGCAGTACTTC,CASSLEGTGGEQYF
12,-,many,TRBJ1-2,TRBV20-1,TGCAGTGCTAGAGGTGGCAACTATGGCTACACCTTC,CSARGGNYGYTF
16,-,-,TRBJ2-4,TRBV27,TGTGCCAGCAGTTTATTGGGGTCAGCGTCCAAAAACATTCAGTACTTC,CASSLLGSASKNIQYF
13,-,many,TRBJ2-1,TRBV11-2,TGTGCCAGCAGCCTAGAACCCGGAAATGAGCAGTTCTTC,CASSLEPGNEQFF
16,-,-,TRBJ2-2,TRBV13,TGTGCCAGCATCAAGAGGGGGAACAGGGTGGCCGGGGAGCTGTTTTTT,CASIKRGNRVAGELFF
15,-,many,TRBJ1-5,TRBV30,TGTGCCTGGAGACTGAAGGGGGAAGGTAATCAGCCCCAGCATTTT,CAWRLKGEGNQPQHF
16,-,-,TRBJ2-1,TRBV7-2,TGTGCCAGCAGCTTAGATTCGTACCGGGAGTGGCAAGAGCAGTTCTTC,CASSLDSYREWQEQFF
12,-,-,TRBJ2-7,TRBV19,TGTGCCAGTAGTACCGAAGGAACCGAGCAGTACTTC,CASSTEGTEQYF
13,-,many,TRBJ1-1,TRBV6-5,TGTGCCAGCAGTTACAAGCGGAACACTGAAGCTTTCTTT,CASSYKRNTEAFF
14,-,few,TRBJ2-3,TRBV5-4,TGTGCCAGCTCCCGGACTGACTACACAGATACGCAGTATTTT,CASSRTDYTDTQYF
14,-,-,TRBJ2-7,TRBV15,TGTGCCACCAGCACTCGACAAAGCTCCTACGAGCAGTACTTC,CATSTRQSSYEQYF
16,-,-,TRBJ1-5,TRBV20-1,TGCAGTGCTAGAGATTCCCGGCCGGGCTACAATCAGCCCCAGCATTTT,CSARDSRPGYNQPQHF